This is a list of T cell receptor beta chains from one sample in a study of early T cells in non-severe SARS-CoV-2 infection. TCRdb re-called the 5' RACE reads with MiXCR, one entry per CDR3 protein. The sample has about 64,000 distinct CDR3 sequences; more than 15% are singletons. The specimen comprised whole blood, sampled at baseline. The origin of the receptors is an adult who was a healthcare worker with PCR-confirmed SARS-CoV-2 infection or an uninfected control (not recorded which). Both conserved end residues are part of each CDR3. Each record gives: clone size, J gene, V gene, D gene, CDR3 DNA, CDR3 protein. The D gene is left open where the match is weak. Clone size appears in some rows only: once, few, many, or a class for an expanded clone.

>many|TRBJ1-2|TRBV14|.
TGTGCCAGCAGCCAAGGGGCCACTAACTATGGCTACACCTTC
CASSQGATNYGYTF
>.|TRBJ2-2|TRBV5-4|.
TGTGCCAGCCAGCTTTACACGAACACCGGGGAGCTGTTTTTT
CASQLYTNTGELFF
>few|TRBJ2-7|TRBV10-1|TRBD1
TGCGCCAGCAGTGAAAGTACAGGGGCGGCCTACGAGCAGTACTTC
CASSESTGAAYEQYF
>few|TRBJ2-1|TRBV18|.
TGTGCCAGCTCACCATTCAGCGGGCGAGACAATGAGCAGTTCTTC
CASSPFSGRDNEQFF
>few|TRBJ2-7|TRBV7-2|.
TGTGCCAGCAGCTTAGCGGGGGCCCACGAGCAGTACTTC
CASSLAGAHEQYF
>many|TRBJ2-7|TRBV7-9|TRBD1
TGTGCCAGCAGCTTTCGGACAGGGGGGTACGAGCAGTACTTC
CASSFRTGGYEQYF
>once|TRBJ2-7|TRBV7-2|TRBD2
TGTGCCAGCAGCAGGAGGACTAGCGACGAGCAGTACTTC
CASSRRTSDEQYF
>many|TRBJ2-5|TRBV20-1|.
TGCAGTGCTAGCTGGTTGGGAGAGACCCAGTACTTC
CSASWLGETQYF
>.|TRBJ1-1|TRBV7-9|.
TGTGCCAGCAGCTTAGAAGGGGCCACTGAAGCTTTCTTT
CASSLEGATEAFF
>.|TRBJ2-5|TRBV7-2|.
TGTGCCAGCAGCTCAGGGTTGGAGACCCAGTACTTC
CASSSGLETQYF
>few|TRBJ2-7|TRBV2|TRBD2
TGTGCCAGCAGCGAACAACTAGCGGGCGCCTACGAGCAGTACTTC
CASSEQLAGAYEQYF
>.|TRBJ2-1|TRBV12-3/TRBV12-4|.
TGTGCCAGCAGTTTAGAGTCCGGGGTCTCCTACAATGAGCAGTTCTTC
CASSLESGVSYNEQFF
>few|TRBJ2-6|TRBV12-3/TRBV12-4|.
TGTGCCAGCAGTTCTCCCGGGGCCAACGTCCTGACTTTC
CASSSPGANVLTF